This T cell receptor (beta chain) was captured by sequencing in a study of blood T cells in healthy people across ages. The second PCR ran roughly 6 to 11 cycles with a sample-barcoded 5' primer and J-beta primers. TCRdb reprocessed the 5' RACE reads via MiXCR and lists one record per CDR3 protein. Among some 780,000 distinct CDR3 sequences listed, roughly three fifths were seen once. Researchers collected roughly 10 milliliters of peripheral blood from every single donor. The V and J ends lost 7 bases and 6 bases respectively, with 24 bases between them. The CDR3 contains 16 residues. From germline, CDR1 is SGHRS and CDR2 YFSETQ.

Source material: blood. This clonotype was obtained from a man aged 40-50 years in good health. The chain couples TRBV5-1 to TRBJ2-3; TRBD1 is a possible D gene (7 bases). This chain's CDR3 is CASALGGGTGVDTQYF. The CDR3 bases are TGCGCCAGCGCCCTTGGAGGGGGAACAGGGGTGGATACGCAGTATTTT.